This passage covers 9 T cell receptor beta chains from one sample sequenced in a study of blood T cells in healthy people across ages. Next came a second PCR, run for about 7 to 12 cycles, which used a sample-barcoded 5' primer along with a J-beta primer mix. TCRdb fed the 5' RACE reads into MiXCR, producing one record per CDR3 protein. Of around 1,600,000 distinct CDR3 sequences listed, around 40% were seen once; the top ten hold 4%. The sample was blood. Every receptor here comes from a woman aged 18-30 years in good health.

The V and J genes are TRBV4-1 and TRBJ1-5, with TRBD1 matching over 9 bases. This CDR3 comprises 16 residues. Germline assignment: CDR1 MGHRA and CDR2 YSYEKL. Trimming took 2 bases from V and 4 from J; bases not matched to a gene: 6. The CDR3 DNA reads TGCGCCAGCAGCCAAACCTACAGGGGGCTAAATCAGCCCCAGCATTTT. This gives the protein CASSQTYRGLNQPQHF.

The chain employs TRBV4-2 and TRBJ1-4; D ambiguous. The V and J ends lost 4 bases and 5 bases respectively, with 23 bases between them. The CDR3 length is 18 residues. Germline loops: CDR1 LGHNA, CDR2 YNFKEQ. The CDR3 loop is CASSPGDNTRNKNEKLFF. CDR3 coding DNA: TGTGCCAGCAGCCCAGGAGACAATACTCGAAACAAGAATGAAAAACTGTTTTTT.

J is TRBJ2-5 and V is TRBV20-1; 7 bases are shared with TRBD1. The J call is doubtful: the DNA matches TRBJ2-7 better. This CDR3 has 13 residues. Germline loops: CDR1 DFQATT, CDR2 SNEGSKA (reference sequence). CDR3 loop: CSARKGAKDEQYF. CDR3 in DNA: TGCAGTGCTAGAAAGGGGGCAAAAGACGAGCAGTACTTC.

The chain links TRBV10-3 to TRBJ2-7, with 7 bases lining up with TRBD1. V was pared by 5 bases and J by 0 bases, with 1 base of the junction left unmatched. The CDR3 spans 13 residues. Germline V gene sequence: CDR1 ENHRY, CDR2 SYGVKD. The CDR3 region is CAISPGGSYEQYF. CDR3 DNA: TGTGCCATCAGTCCAGGGGGCTCCTACGAGCAGTACTTC.

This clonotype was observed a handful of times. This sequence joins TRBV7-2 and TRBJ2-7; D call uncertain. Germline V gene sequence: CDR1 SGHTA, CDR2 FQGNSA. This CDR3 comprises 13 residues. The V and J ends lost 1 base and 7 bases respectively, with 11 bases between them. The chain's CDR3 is CASSLVVSREQYF. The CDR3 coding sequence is TGTGCCAGCAGCTTAGTTGTCAGCCGAGAGCAGTACTTC.

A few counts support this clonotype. CDR3 DNA: TGCGCCAGCAGCCAAGGCAAGGGGTTCTCCTACGAGCAGTACTTC. This sequence encodes CASSQGKGFSYEQYF. J is TRBJ2-7 and V is TRBV4-1, with D possibly TRBD1 on 5 matching bases. The V gene's germline CDR1 is MGHRA and CDR2 YSYEKL. This CDR3 is built from 15 residues. With 1 base removed from V and 0 bases from J, the gap between germline ends came to 10 bases.

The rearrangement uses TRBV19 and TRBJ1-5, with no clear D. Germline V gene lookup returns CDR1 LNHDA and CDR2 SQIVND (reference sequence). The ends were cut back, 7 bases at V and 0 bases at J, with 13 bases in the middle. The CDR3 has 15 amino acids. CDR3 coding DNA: TGTGCCAGTAAGCTCGTAGCTTATAGCAATCAGCCCCAGCATTTT. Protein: CASKLVAYSNQPQHF.

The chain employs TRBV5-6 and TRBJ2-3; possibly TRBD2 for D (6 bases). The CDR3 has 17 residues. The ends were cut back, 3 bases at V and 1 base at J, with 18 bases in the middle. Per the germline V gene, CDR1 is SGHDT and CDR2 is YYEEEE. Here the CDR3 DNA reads TGTGCCAGCAGCTACAAGAGGACGGGAGTGGGCACAGATACGCAGTATTTT. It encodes CASSYKRTGVGTDTQYF.

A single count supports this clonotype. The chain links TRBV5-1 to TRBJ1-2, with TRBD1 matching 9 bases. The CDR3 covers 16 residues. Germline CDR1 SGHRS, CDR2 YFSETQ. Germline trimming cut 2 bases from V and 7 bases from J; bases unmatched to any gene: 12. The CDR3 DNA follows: TGCGCCAGCAGCTTCACCGGGACAGGGCAAGTTTCTGGCTACACCTTC. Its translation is CASSFTGTGQVSGYTF.